Below, one TCR beta chain is given with its context. In the authors' methods: Reference gene primer amplification yielded estimated nucleated cell counts. The table came from immunoSEQ multiplex PCR; TCRdb's copy has only in-frame clones and leaves some out. The DNA gave D and trimming, while V, J and clone size come from that table. The sample has roughly 140,000 clones, approximately 80% seen once. The sample originates from a study of blood T cell repertoires in COVID-19. Whole-study context: Samples taken during acute and convalescent COVID-19 were collected in the United States, Italy and Spain. In each case, the material was cDNA or gDNA derived from T cells, B-cell-depleted T cells, or PBMCs.

This TCR was recovered from a woman in her 50s with acute or convalescent COVID-19. Specimen: peripheral blood.

The CDR3 DNA reads as TGCAGTGCTAGTGAGCAGGGATTCGGCACTGAAGCTTTCTTT. This gives the protein CSASEQGFGTEAFF. The V gene is TRBV20-1, the J gene TRBJ1-1; a possible D gene is TRBD1 (5 bases). V dropped 3 bases and J dropped 4 bases, with 15 bases sitting between them. In germline, CDR1 is DFQATT, CDR2 SNEGSKA (reference sequence). The CDR3 is 14 amino acids.